The 10 T cell receptor beta chains listed next were all sequenced from one sample in a study of T cell responses to AZD1222 COVID-19 vaccine. Assay used: immunoSEQ multiplex PCR; TCRdb lists only in-frame clones, some missing. The sample consists of 120,000 or so clones, about 88% of them appearing once. The specimen was peripheral blood, collected 28 days after the second AZD1222 dose. These receptors all come from an adult who received the AZD1222 COVID-19 vaccine.

The chain has TRBV7-4 and TRBJ2-1, with TRBD2 identical over 14 bases. This CDR3 region has 15 residues. With V trimmed by 1 base and J by 12 bases, 5 bases remained unmatched. Per the germline V gene, CDR1 is SGHVT and CDR2 is SQSDAQ. For the CDR3, the DNA is TGTGCCAGCAGCTTAGGACTAGCGGGGGGGCCAGTGCAGTTCTTC. It yields the protein CASSLGLAGGPVQFF. Looking up the rest from reference TRBV7-4 and TRBJ2-1 gives the full variable domain: GAGVSQSPRYKVAKRGRDVALRCDSISGHVTLYWYRQTLGQGSEVLTYSQSDAQRDKSGRPSGRFSAERPERSVSTLKIQRTEQGDSAVYLCASSLGLAGGPVQFFGPGTRLTVL.

This clone appeared once. CDR3 in amino acids: CASRPTGYGYTF. CDR3 DNA: TGTGCCTCCCGCCCGACCGGGTATGGCTACACCTTC. The genes are TRBV19 and TRBJ1-2; no clear D. Germline values: CDR1 LNHDA, CDR2 SQIVND (reference sequence). CDR3 length: 12 residues. Trimming cost V 11 bases and J 5 bases, with 15 bases left between them.

This chain links TRBV3-1 (or the pseudogene TRBV3-2) with TRBJ1-3; TRBD1 agrees at 8 bases. Trimming removed 4 bases from V and 1 base from J; junction bases left unmatched: 9. CDR1 LGHDT and CDR2 YNNKEL come from the germline V gene (reference sequence). CDR3 size: 17 residues. CDR3 coding DNA: TGTGCCAGCAGCCCCCGGGACAGGACTTTTTCTGGAAACACCATATATTTT. Translation gives CASSPRDRTFSGNTIYF.

The gene calls are TRBV14 and TRBJ1-4; D remains unclear. V lost 2 bases and J 3 bases, leaving 13 bases between the germline ends. Germline V gene data show CDR1 as SGHDN and CDR2 as FVKESK. The CDR3 runs 16 residues. The CDR3 sequence: CASSQLRSTSNEKLFF. CDR3 DNA: TGTGCCAGCAGCCAATTACGGTCGACATCTAATGAAAAACTGTTTTTT.

The chain links TRBV30 to TRBJ1-1; 8 positions agree with TRBD1. The CDR3 extends over 14 amino acids. The germline CDR1 and CDR2 sequences are GTSNPN and SVGIG (reference sequence). Unmatched junction bases numbered 12, after V lost 3 bases and J lost 9 bases. The CDR3 sequence is CAWRPTGVWGQAFF. The CDR3 DNA is TGTGCCTGGAGACCGACAGGGGTTTGGGGTCAAGCTTTCTTT.

The chain has TRBV7-3 and TRBJ2-7, with D possibly matching TRBD2 (5 bases). V dropped 2 bases and J dropped 5 bases, with 13 bases sitting between them. Per the germline V gene, CDR1 is SGHTA and CDR2 is FQGTGA. The CDR3 runs to 14 residues. CDR3 in amino acids: CASSLGGSSHEQYF. The CDR3 DNA follows: TGTGCCAGCAGCTTAGGCGGGTCAAGCCACGAGCAGTACTTC.

This CDR3 reads CAWRAGTGFYEQYF. The CDR3 DNA sequence: TGTGCCTGGAGAGCCGGGACTGGATTCTACGAGCAGTACTTC. The chain has TRBV30 and TRBJ2-7; weak D call: TRBD2 (6 bases). Germline loops: CDR1 GTSNPN, CDR2 SVGIG (reference sequence). The CDR3 length is 14 residues. With 3 bases removed from V and 3 bases from J, the gap between germline ends came to 15 bases.

The CDR3 sequence: CASRITGGSYNSPLHF. As DNA, the CDR3 is TGTGCCAGCAGGATAACAGGGGGCTCCTATAATTCACCCCTCCACTTT. V gene TRBV27 combines with J gene TRBJ1-6; TRBD1 aligns across 8 bases. Germline V CDR1 and CDR2: MNHEY, SMNVEV (reference sequence). The CDR3 is 16 residues long. The V segment lost 6 bases and the J segment 0 bases; nucleotides outside the gene matches: 4.

The rearrangement uses TRBV5-1 and TRBJ1-3; TRBD1 aligns across 7 bases. The germline CDR1 and CDR2 sequences are SGHRS and YFSETQ. V was pared by 1 base and J by 0 bases, with 4 bases of the junction left unmatched. The length of the CDR3 is 16 residues. CDR3 DNA sequence: TGCGCCAGCAGCTTGACTACAGGGGTCTCTGGAAACACCATATATTTT. Translating gives CASSLTTGVSGNTIYF.

The V and J genes are TRBV7-2 and TRBJ1-1; 10 positions match TRBD1. From germline, CDR1 is SGHTA and CDR2 FQGNSA. V shed 6 bases and J 5 bases; nucleotides not matched to a gene: 6. The CDR3 sequence is 14 residues long. CDR3 region: CASRLGQGKTEAFF. The CDR3 DNA reads TGTGCCAGCAGACTGGGACAGGGGAAAACTGAAGCTTTCTTT.